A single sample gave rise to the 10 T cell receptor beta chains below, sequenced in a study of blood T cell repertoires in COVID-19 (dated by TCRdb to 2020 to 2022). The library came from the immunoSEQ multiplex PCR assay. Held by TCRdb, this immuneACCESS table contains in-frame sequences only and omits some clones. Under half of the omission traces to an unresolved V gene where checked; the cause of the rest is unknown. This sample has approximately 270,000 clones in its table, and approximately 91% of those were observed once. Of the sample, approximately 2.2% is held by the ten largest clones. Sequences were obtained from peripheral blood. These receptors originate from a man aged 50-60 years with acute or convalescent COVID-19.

CDR3 in DNA: TGTGCCAGCAGCCAAGAGGGGGGACCTATGAACACTGAAGCTTTCTTT. It encodes CASSQEGGPMNTEAFF. This chain links TRBV4-2 with TRBJ1-1; possibly TRBD1 for D (5 bases). In germline, CDR1 is LGHNA, CDR2 YNFKEQ. The length of the CDR3 is 16 residues. V dropped 0 bases and J dropped 0 bases, with 11 bases sitting between them.

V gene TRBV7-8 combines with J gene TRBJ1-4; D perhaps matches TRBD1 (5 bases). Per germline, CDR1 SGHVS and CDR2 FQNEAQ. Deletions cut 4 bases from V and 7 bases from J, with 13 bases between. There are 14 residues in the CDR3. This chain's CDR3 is CASSSRVETEKLFF. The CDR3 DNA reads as TGTGCCAGCAGCTCCAGGGTGGAGACTGAAAAACTGTTTTTT.

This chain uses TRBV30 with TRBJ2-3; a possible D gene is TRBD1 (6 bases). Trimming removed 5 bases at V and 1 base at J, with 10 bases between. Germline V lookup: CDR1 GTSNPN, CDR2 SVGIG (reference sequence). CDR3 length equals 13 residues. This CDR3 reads CAWDPGGTDTQYF. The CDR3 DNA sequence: TGTGCCTGGGACCCAGGGGGCACAGATACGCAGTATTTT.

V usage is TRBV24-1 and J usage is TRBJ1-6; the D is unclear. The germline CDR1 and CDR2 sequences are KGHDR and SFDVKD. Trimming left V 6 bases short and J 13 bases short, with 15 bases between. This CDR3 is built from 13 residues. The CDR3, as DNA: TGTGCCACCAGTCCTACCGGGTCGGGGCCCCTCCACTTT. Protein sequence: CATSPTGSGPLHF.

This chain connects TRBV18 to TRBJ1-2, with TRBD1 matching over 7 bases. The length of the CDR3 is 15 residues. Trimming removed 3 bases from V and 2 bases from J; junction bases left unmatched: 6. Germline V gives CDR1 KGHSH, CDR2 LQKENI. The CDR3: CASSPPDRMNYGYTF. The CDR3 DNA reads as TGTGCCAGCTCACCCCCGGACAGGATGAACTATGGCTACACCTTC.

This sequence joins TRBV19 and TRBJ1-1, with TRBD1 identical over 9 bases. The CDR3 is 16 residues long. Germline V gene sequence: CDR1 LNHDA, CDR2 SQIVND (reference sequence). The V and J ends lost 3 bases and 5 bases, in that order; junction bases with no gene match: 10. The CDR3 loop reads CASSIPTGGVSTEAFF. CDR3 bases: TGTGCCAGTAGTATCCCGACAGGGGGGGTTTCAACTGAAGCTTTCTTT.

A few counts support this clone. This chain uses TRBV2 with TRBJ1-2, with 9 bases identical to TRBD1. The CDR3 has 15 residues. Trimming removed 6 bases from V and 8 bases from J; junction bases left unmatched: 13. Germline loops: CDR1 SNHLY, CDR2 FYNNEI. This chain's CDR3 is CASRAGTGTSWGYTF. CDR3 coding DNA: TGTGCCAGCAGGGCCGGGACAGGGACCTCATGGGGCTACACCTTC.

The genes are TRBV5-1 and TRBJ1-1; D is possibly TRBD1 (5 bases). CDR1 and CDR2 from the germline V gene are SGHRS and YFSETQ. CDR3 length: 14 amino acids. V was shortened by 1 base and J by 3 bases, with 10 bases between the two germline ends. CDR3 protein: CASSLRQGDTEAFF. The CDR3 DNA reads TGCGCCAGCAGCTTGCGCCAGGGTGACACTGAAGCTTTCTTT.

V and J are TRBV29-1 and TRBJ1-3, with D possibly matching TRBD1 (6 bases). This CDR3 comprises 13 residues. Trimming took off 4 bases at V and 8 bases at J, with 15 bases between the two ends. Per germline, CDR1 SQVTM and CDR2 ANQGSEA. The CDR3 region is CSVVRTAGDTIYF. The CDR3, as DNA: TGCAGCGTTGTTCGGACAGCTGGGGACACCATATATTTT.

CDR3: CATSGAGQGARQPQHF. The DNA of the CDR3 is TGTGCCACCAGCGGAGCTGGACAGGGTGCGCGACAGCCCCAGCATTTT. The chain links TRBV15 to TRBJ1-5; 8 nucleotides align to TRBD1. Trimming removed 5 bases from V and 7 bases from J; junction bases left unmatched: 13. The CDR3 contains 16 residues. Germline V gives CDR1 LNHNV, CDR2 YYDKDF (reference sequence). The full variable domain, with the rest looked up from reference TRBV15 and TRBJ1-5, is DAMVIQNPRYQVTQFGKPVTLSCSQTLNHNVMYWYQQKSSQAPKLLFHYYDKDFNNEADTPDNFQSRRPNTSFCFLDIRSPGLGDTAMYLCATSGAGQGARQPQHFGDGTRLSIL.